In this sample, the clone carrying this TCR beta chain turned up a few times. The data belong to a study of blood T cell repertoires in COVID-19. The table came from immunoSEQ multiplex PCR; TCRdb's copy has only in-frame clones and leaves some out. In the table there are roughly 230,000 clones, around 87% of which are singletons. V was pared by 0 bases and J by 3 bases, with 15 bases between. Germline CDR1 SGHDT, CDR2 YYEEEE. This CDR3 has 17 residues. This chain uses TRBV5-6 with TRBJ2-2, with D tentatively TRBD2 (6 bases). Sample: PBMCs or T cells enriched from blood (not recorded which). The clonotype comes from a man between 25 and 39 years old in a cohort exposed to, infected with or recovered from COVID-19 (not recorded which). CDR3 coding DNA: TGTGCCAGCAGCTTGGCTCGGCTAGCGAGGTACACCGGGGAGCTGTTTTTT. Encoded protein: CASSLARLARYTGELFF.